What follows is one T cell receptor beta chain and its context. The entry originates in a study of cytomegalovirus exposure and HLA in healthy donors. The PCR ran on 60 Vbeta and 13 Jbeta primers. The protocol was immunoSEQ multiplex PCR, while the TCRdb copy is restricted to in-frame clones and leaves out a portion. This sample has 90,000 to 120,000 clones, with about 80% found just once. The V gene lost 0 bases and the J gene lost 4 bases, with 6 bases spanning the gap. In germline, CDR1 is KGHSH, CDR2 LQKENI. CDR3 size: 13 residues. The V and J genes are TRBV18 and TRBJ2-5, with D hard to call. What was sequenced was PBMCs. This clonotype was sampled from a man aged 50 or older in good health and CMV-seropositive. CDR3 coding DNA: TGTGCCAGCTCACCACCCCCTTCAGAGACCCAGTACTTC. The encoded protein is CASSPPPSETQYF. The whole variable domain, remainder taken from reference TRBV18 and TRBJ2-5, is NAGVMQNPRHLVRRRGQEARLRCSPMKGHSHVYWYRQLPEEGLKFMVYLQKENIIDESGMPKERFSAEFPKEGPSILRIQQVVRGDSAAYFCASSPPPSETQYFGPGTRLLVL.